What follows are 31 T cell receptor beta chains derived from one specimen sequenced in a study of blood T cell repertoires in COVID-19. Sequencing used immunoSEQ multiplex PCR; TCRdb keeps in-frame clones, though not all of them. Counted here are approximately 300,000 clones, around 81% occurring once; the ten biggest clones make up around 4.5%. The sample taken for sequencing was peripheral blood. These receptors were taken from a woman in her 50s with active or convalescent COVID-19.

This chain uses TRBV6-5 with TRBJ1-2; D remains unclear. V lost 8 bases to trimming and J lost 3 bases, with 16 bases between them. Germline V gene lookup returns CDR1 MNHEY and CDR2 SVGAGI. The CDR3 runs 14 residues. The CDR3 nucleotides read TGTGCCAGCTCCCAGCTGGGCCCCTACTATGGCTACACCTTC. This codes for CASSQLGPYYGYTF.

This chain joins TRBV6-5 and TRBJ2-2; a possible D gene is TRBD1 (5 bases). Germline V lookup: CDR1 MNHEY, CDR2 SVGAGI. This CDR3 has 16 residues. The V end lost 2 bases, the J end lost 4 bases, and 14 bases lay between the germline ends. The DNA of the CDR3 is TGTGCCAGCAGTTACGCGATGCAGGGTGGCACCGGGGAGCTGTTTTTT. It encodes CASSYAMQGGTGELFF.

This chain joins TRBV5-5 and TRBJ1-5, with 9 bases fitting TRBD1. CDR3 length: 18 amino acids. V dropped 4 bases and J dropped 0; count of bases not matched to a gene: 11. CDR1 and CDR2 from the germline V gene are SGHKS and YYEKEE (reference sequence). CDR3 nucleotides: TGTGCCAGCAGCCCGATACAGGGGGCCTGGTTTAGCAATCAGCCCCAGCATTTT. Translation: CASSPIQGAWFSNQPQHF.

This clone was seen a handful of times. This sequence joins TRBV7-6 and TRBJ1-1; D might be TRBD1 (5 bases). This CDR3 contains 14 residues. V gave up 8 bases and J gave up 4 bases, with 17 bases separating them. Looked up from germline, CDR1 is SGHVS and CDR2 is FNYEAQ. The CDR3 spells CASALGGSITEAFF. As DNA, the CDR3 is TGTGCCAGCGCTCTGGGGGGATCGATCACTGAAGCTTTCTTT.

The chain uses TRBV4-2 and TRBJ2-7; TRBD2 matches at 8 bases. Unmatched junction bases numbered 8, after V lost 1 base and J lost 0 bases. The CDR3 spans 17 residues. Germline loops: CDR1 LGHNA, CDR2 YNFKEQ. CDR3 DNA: TGTGCCAGCAGCCAAGCCCCTGGCGGGAGGTACTCCTACGAGCAGTACTTC. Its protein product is CASSQAPGGRYSYEQYF.

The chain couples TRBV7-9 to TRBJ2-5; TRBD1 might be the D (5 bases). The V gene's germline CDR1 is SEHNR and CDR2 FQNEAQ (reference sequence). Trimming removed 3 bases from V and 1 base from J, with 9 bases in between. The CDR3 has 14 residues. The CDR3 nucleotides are TGTGCCAGCAGCTTGGGGCGGATCCAAGAGACCCAGTACTTC. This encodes CASSLGRIQETQYF.

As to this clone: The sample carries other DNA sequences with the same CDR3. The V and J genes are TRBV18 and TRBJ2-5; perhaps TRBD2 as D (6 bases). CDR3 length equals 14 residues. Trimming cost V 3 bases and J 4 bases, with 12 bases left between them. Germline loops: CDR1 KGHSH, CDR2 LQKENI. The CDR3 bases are TGTGCCAGCTCACCCAAGGGAGGAGGAGAGACCCAGTACTTC. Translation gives CASSPKGGGETQYF.

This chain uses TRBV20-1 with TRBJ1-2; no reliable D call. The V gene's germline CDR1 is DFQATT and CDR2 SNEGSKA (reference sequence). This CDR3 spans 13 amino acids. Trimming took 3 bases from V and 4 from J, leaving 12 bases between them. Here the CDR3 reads CSASRGSAYGYTF. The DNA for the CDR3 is TGCAGTGCTAGTCGTGGTAGCGCCTATGGCTACACCTTC.

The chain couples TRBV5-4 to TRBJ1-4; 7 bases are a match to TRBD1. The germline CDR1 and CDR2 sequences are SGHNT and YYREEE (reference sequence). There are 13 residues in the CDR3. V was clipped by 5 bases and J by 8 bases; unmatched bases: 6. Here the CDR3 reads CASRKGAEEKLFF. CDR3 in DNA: TGTGCCAGCAGAAAGGGGGCAGAGGAAAAACTGTTTTTT.

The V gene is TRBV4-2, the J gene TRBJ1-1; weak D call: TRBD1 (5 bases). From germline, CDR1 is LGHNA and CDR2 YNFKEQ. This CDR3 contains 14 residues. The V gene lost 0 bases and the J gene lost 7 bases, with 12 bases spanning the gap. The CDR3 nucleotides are TGTGCCAGCAGCCAAGATCGGGGAGGGGATGAAGCTTTCTTT. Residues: CASSQDRGGDEAFF.

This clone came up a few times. In DNA form, the CDR3 reads TGTGCCAGCAGCTTAGAAGGGACAGCGAACACTGAAGCTTTCTTT. Its translation: CASSLEGTANTEAFF. The chain is built from TRBV7-9 and TRBJ1-1; TRBD1 aligns across 7 bases. This CDR3 is built from 15 residues. V trimming: 1 base; J trimming: 1 base; junction bases outside the gene matches: 3. Germline CDR1 and CDR2: SEHNR and FQNEAQ (reference sequence).

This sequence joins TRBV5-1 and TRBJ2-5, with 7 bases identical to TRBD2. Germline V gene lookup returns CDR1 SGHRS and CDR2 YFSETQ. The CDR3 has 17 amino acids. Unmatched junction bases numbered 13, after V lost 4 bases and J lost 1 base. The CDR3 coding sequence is TGCGCCAGCAGCCTTTCGTGGGGAGGGACCAGCCAAGAGACCCAGTACTTC. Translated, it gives CASSLSWGGTSQETQYF. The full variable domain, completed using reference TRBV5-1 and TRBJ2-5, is KAGVTQTPRYLIKTRGQQVTLSCSPISGHRSVSWYQQTPGQGLQFLFEYFSETQRNKGNFPGRFSGRQFSNSRSEMNVSTLELGDSALYLCASSLSWGGTSQETQYFGPGTRLLVL.

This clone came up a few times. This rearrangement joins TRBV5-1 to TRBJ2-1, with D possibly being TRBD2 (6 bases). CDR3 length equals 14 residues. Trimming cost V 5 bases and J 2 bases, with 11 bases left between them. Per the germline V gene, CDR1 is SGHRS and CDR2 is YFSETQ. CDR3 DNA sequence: TGCGCCAGCAGGGGACTCCTAGCCTACAATGAGCAGTTCTTC. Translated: CASRGLLAYNEQFF.

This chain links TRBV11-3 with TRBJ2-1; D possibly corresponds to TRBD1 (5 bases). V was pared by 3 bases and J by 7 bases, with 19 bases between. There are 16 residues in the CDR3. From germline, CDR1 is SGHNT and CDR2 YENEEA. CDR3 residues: CASSLDPVGARNEQFF. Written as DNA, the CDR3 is TGTGCCAGCAGCTTGGATCCGGTTGGGGCCAGGAATGAGCAGTTCTTC. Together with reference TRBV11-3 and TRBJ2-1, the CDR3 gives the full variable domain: EAGVVQSPRYKIIEKKQPVAFWCNPISGHNTLYWYLQNLGQGPELLIRYENEEAVDDSQLPKDRFSAERLKGVDSTLKIQPAELGDSAVYLCASSLDPVGARNEQFFGPGTRLTVL.

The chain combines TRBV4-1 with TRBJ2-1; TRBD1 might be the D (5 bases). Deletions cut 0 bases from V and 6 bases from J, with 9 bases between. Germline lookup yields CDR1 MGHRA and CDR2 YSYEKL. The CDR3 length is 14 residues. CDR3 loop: CASSQEQAGNEQFF. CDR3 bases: TGCGCCAGCAGCCAAGAACAGGCCGGCAATGAGCAGTTCTTC.

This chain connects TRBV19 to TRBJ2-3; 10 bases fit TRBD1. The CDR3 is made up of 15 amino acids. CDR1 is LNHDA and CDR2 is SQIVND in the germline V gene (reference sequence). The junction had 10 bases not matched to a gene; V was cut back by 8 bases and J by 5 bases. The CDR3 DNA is TGTGCCAGTGCCCCCGGGACAGGGGTGAGAGATACGCAGTATTTT. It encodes CASAPGTGVRDTQYF.

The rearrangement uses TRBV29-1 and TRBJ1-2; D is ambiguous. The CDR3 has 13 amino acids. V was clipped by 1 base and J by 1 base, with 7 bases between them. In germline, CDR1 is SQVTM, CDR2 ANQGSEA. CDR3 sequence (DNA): TGCAGCGTTGAAGTCTACAGTAACTATGGCTACACCTTC. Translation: CSVEVYSNYGYTF. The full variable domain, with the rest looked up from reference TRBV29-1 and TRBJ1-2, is SAVISQKPSRDICQRGTSLTIQCQVDSQVTMMFWYRQQPGQSLTLIATANQGSEATYESGFVIDKFPISRPNLTFSTLTVSNMSPEDSSIYLCSVEVYSNYGYTFGSGTRLTVV.

CDR3 sequence (DNA): TGCGCCAGCAGCCCGGGACAGGGGGCGGGTGGGACTGAAGCTTTCTTT. Translation gives CASSPGQGAGGTEAFF. The chain combines TRBV5-1 with TRBJ1-1; 12 nucleotides match TRBD1. The CDR3 covers 16 residues. The V gene's germline CDR1 is SGHRS and CDR2 YFSETQ. After removal of 4 bases from V and 5 bases from J, the junction contained 9 bases not matched to a gene. Full variable domain (outside the CDR3, taken from reference TRBV5-1 and TRBJ1-1): KAGVTQTPRYLIKTRGQQVTLSCSPISGHRSVSWYQQTPGQGLQFLFEYFSETQRNKGNFPGRFSGRQFSNSRSEMNVSTLELGDSALYLCASSPGQGAGGTEAFFGQGTRLTVV.

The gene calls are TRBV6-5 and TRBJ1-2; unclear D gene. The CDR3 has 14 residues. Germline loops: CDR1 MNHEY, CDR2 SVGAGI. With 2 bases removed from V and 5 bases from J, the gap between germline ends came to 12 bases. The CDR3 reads CASSYDAVTYGYTF. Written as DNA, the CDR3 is TGTGCCAGCAGTTACGACGCAGTGACTTATGGCTACACCTTC.

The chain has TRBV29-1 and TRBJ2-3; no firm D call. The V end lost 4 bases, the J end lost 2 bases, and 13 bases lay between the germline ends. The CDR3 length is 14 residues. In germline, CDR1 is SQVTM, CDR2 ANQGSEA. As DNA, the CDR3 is TGCAGCGTTGCCCAGTACGGAGACACAGATACGCAGTATTTT. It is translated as CSVAQYGDTDTQYF.

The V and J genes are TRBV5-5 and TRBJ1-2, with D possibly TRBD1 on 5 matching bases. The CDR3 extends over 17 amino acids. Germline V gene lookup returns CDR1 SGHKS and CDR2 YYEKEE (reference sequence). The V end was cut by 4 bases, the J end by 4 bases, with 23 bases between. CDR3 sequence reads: CASSQPLRGTAGYGYTF. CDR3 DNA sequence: TGTGCCAGCAGCCAACCACTTCGGGGGACTGCGGGCTATGGCTACACCTTC.

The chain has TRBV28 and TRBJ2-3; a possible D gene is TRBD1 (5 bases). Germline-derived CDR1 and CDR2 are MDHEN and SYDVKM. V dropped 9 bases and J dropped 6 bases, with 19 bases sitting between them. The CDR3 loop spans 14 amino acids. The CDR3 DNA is TGTGCCAGTTTGGAGTGGAGTGGGGCCGATACGCAGTATTTT. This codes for CASLEWSGADTQYF.

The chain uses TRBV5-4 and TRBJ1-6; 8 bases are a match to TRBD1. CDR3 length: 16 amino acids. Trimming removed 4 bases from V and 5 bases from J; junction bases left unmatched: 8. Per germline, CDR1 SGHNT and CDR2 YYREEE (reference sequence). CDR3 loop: CASSPGQGSDNSPLHF. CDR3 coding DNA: TGTGCCAGCAGCCCCGGACAGGGATCCGATAATTCACCCCTCCACTTT.

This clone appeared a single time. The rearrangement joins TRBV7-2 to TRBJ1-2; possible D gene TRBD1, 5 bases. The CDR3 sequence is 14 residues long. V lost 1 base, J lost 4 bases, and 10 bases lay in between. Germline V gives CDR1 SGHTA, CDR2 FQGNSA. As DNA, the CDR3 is TGTGCCAGCAGCTTAGGGGGGGGTACCTATGGCTACACCTTC. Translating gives CASSLGGGTYGYTF.

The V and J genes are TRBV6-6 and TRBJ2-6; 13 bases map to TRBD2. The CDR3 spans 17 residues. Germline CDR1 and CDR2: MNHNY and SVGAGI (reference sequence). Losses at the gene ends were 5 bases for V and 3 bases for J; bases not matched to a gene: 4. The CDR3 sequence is CASSPLAGGLGANVLTF. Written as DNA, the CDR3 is TGTGCCAGCAGTCCACTAGCGGGAGGGCTTGGGGCCAACGTCCTGACTTTC.

This CDR3 is CASSIGTDNSPLHF. The CDR3 DNA sequence: TGTGCCAGTAGTATTGGGACAGATAATTCACCCCTCCACTTT. The chain has TRBV19 and TRBJ1-6; TRBD1 matches 7 bases. V shed 3 bases, J shed 5 bases, and the junction held 1 base outside the gene matches. CDR1 and CDR2 from the germline V gene are LNHDA and SQIVND (reference sequence). CDR3 length: 14 amino acids.

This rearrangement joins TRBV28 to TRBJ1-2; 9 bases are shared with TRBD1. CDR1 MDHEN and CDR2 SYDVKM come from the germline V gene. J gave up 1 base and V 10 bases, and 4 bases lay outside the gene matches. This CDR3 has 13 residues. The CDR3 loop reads CATHRGRNYGYTF. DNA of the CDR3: TGTGCCACCCACAGGGGGCGTAACTATGGCTACACCTTC.

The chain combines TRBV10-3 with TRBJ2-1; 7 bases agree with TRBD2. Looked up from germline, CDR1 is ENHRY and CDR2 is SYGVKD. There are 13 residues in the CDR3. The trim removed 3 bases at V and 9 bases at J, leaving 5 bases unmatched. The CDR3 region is CAISDSREGEQFF. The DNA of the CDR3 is TGTGCCATCAGTGATAGCAGGGAGGGTGAGCAGTTCTTC.

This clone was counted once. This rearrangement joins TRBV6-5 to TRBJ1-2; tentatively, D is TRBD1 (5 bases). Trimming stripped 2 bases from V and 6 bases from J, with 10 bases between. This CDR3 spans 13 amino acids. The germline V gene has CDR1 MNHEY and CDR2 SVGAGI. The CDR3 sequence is CASSYRGSNGYTF. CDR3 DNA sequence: TGTGCCAGCAGTTACAGGGGTAGCAATGGCTACACCTTC.

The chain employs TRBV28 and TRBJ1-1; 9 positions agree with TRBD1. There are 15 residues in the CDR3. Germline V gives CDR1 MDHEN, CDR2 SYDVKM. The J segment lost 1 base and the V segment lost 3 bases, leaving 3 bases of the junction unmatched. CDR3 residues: CASSLGQGGNTEAFF. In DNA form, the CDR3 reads TGTGCCAGCAGTTTGGGACAGGGCGGGAACACTGAAGCTTTCTTT. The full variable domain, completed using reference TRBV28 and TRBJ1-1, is DVKVTQSSRYLVKRTGEKVFLECVQDMDHENMFWYRQDPGLGLRLIYFSYDVKMKEKGDIPEGYSVSREKKERFSLILESASTNQTSMYLCASSLGQGGNTEAFFGQGTRLTVV.

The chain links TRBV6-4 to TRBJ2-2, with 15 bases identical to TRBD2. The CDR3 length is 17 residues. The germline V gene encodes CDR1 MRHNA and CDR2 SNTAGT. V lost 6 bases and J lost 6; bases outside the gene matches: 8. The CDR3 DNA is TGTGCCAGCAGCCGCGGACTAGCGGGAGGGCCCTCCGGGGAGCTGTTTTTT. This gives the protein CASSRGLAGGPSGELFF.